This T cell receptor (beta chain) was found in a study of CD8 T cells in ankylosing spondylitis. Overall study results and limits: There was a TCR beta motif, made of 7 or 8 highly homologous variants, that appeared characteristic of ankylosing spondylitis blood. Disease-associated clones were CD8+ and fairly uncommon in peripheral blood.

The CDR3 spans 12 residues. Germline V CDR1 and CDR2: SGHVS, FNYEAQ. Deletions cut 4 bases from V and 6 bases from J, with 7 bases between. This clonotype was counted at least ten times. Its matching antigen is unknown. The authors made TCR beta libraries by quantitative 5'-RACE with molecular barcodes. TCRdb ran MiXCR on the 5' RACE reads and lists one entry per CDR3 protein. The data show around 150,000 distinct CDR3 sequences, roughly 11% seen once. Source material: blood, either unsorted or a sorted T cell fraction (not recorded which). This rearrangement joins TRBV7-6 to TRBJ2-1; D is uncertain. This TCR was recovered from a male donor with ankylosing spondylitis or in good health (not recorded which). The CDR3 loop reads CASSYHSNEQFF. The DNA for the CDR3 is TGTGCCAGCAGCTACCATTCCAATGAGCAGTTCTTC.